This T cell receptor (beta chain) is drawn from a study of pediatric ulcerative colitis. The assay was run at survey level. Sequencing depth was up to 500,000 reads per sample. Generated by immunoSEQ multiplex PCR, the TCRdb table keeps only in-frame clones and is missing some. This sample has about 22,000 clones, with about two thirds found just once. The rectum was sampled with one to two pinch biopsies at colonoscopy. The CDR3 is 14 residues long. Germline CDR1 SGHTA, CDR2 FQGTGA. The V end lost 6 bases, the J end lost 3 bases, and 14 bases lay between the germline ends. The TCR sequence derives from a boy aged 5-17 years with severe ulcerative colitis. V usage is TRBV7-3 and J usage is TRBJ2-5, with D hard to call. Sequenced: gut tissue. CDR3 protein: CASSLKGSKETQYF. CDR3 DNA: TGTGCCAGCAGTTTGAAAGGATCTAAAGAGACCCAGTACTTC.